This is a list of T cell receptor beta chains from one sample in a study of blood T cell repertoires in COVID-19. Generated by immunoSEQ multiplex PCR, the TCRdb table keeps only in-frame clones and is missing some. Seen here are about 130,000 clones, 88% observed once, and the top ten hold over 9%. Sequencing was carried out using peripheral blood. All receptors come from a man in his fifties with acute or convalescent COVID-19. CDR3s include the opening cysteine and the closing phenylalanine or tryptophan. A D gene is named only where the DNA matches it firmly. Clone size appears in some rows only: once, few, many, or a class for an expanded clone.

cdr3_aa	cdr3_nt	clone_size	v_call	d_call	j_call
CASSQIAGLHYEQYF	TGTGCCAGCAGCCAAATAGCGGGGCTCCACTACGAGCAGTACTTC	NA	TRBV14	TRBD2	TRBJ2-7
CASSLESSGRYEQYF	TGTGCCAGCAGCTTGGAGAGTAGCGGACGCTACGAGCAGTACTTC	NA	TRBV5-4	NA	TRBJ2-7
CSASPRRNSYEQYF	TGCAGTGCTAGTCCCCGGCGGAACTCCTACGAGCAGTACTTC	few	TRBV20-1	NA	TRBJ2-7
CAWTRDRVGGYTF	TGTGCCTGGACCCGCGACAGGGTGGGTGGCTACACCTTC	NA	TRBV30	TRBD1	TRBJ1-2
CASSDWEGRQFF	TGTGCCAGCAGTGACTGGGAGGGACGGCAGTTCTTC	NA	TRBV6-4	TRBD2	TRBJ2-1
CASSKRGMRQPQHF	TGTGCCAGCAGTAAGCGGGGGATGCGCCAGCCCCAGCATTTT	NA	TRBV6-5	NA	TRBJ1-5
CASCGRENTEAFF	TGTGCCAGCTGTGGACGGGAGAACACTGAAGCTTTCTTT	NA	TRBV28	NA	TRBJ1-1
CASSQALATDTQYF	TGTGCCAGCAGCCAAGCACTAGCTACAGATACGCAGTATTTT	NA	TRBV4-2	NA	TRBJ2-3
CAHQGLRGGHGELFF	TGTGCCCACCAAGGGCTGCGGGGGGGCCACGGGGAGCTGTTTTTT	once	TRBV6-9	TRBD2	TRBJ2-2
CASSLVQGQETQYF	TGTGCCAGCAGTCTCGTTCAGGGGCAAGAGACCCAGTACTTC	NA	TRBV2	NA	TRBJ2-5
CASSMLDRGNEKLFF	TGTGCCAGTAGTATGCTGGACAGGGGTAATGAAAAACTGTTTTTT	NA	TRBV19	TRBD1	TRBJ1-4
CASSQDGQGRYEQYF	TGCGCCAGCAGCCAAGATGGACAGGGTAGGTACGAGCAGTACTTC	NA	TRBV4-1	TRBD1	TRBJ2-7
CASSGVAGPYEQYF	TGCGCCAGCAGTGGGGTAGCGGGCCCCTACGAGCAGTACTTC	NA	TRBV4-1	TRBD2	TRBJ2-7
CASSLGTASYVEQYF	TGCGCCAGCAGCTTGGGCACAGCTAGCTACGTTGAGCAGTACTTC	NA	TRBV5-1	NA	TRBJ2-7
CASSLGLAGSSGELFF	TGCGCCAGCAGCCTGGGACTAGCGGGTTCGAGCGGGGAGCTGTTTTTT	few	TRBV5-1	TRBD2	TRBJ2-2
CASSYRDRDLYGYTF	TGTGCCAGCAGCTACAGGGACAGGGACCTCTATGGCTACACCTTC	NA	TRBV5-5	TRBD1	TRBJ1-2
CASSLGGGRTEAFF	TGTGCCAGCAGCCTGGGGGGGGGTAGAACTGAAGCTTTCTTT	once	TRBV14	NA	TRBJ1-1
CATSRSDREAFF	TGTGCCACCAGCAGGTCCGACAGGGAAGCTTTCTTT	NA	TRBV15	NA	TRBJ1-1
CASSGTQGRSSYEQYF	TGTGCCAGCAGTGGAACTCAGGGTCGGAGCTCCTACGAGCAGTACTTC	once	TRBV6-6	NA	TRBJ2-7